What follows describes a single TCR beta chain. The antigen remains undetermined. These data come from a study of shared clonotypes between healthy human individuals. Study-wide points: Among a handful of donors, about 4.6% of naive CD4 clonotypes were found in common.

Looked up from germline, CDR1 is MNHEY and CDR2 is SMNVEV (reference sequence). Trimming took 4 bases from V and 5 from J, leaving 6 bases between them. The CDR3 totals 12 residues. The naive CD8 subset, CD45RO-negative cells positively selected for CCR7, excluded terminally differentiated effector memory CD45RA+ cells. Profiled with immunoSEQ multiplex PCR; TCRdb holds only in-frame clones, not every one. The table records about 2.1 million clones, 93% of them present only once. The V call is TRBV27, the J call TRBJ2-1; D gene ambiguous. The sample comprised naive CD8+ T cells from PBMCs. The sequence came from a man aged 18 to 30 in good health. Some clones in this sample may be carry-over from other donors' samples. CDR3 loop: CASSSPHNEQFF. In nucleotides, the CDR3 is TGTGCCAGCAGTTCCCCTCACAATGAGCAGTTCTTC.